A selection of T cell receptor beta chains follows, all from one sample in a study of Ad26.COV2.S vaccination and SARS-CoV-2 variants. TCRdb keeps only in-frame clones here, not all; method: immunoSEQ multiplex PCR. The repertoire holds about 350,000 clones, with about 90% as singletons. The sequencing here drew on peripheral blood, taken after recovery from COVID-19. These receptors were obtained from a human donor who had recovered from COVID-19. CDR3s include the opening cysteine and the closing phenylalanine or tryptophan. The order of the fields is D gene, J gene, clone size, V gene, CDR3 protein, CDR3 DNA. The D gene is left open where the match is weak. Some rows mark clone size as missing; the rest say once, few, many or name a class of expanded clone.

D: -
J: TRBJ1-5
size: -
V: TRBV13
CDR3: CASSFGLSNQPQHF
DNA: TGTGCCAGCAGCTTCGGGCTGAGCAATCAGCCCCAGCATTTT

D: -
J: TRBJ1-5
size: -
V: TRBV12-5
CDR3: CASGPIGGNQPQHF
DNA: TGTGCTAGTGGCCCTATCGGGGGCAATCAGCCCCAGCATTTT

D: -
J: TRBJ2-7
size: -
V: TRBV4-1
CDR3: CASSQVRGDIYEQYF
DNA: TGCGCCAGCAGCCAAGTGCGGGGTGACATCTACGAGCAGTACTTC

D: TRBD1
J: TRBJ1-1
size: -
V: TRBV19
CDR3: CASSIAPGTGNTEAFF
DNA: TGTGCCAGTAGTATAGCCCCCGGGACAGGAAACACTGAAGCTTTCTTT

D: -
J: TRBJ2-3
size: -
V: TRBV5-6
CDR3: CASSPWGTAADTQYF
DNA: TGTGCCAGCAGCCCCTGGGGGACCGCAGCCGATACGCAGTATTTT

D: TRBD1
J: TRBJ1-2
size: -
V: TRBV29-1
CDR3: CSVPSDRDYGYTF
DNA: TGCAGCGTTCCTTCGGACAGGGACTATGGCTACACCTTC

D: TRBD2
J: TRBJ2-1
size: -
V: TRBV11-3
CDR3: CASSLDGVLAGGSNEQFF
DNA: TGTGCCAGCAGCTTAGACGGGGTGCTAGCGGGGGGGTCCAATGAGCAGTTCTTC

D: -
J: TRBJ2-1
size: -
V: TRBV6-6
CDR3: CASSYAAQGGYNEQFF
DNA: TGTGCCAGCAGTTACGCGGCACAGGGCGGATACAATGAGCAGTTCTTC

D: -
J: TRBJ1-1
size: -
V: TRBV4-1
CDR3: CASSQATGGTEAFF
DNA: TGCGCCAGCAGCCAAGCTACCGGTGGTACTGAAGCTTTCTTT

D: -
J: TRBJ2-1
size: -
V: TRBV2
CDR3: CASNPISYNEQFF
DNA: TGTGCCAGCAACCCCATCTCCTACAATGAGCAGTTCTTC

D: -
J: TRBJ1-6
size: -
V: TRBV3-1/TRBV3-2
CDR3: CASSPSQRRYSPLHF
DNA: TGTGCCAGCAGCCCTTCTCAAAGGCGTTACTCACCCCTCCACTTT

D: -
J: TRBJ2-2
size: once
V: TRBV3-1/TRBV3-2
CDR3: CASSQGQGELFF
DNA: TGTGCCAGCAGCCAAGGGCAGGGGGAGCTGTTTTTT

D: -
J: TRBJ1-1
size: -
V: TRBV4-2
CDR3: CASSRLDPVNTEAFF
DNA: TGTGCCAGCAGCCGCCTTGATCCGGTGAACACTGAAGCTTTCTTT

D: -
J: TRBJ2-7
size: once
V: TRBV4-2
CDR3: CASSQGRPGYYEQYF
DNA: TGTGCCAGCAGCCAGGGGAGGCCAGGATACTACGAGCAGTACTTC

D: TRBD1
J: TRBJ1-5
size: few
V: TRBV3-1/TRBV3-2
CDR3: CASSLEGAQPQHF
DNA: TGTGCCAGCAGCCTTGAGGGGGCCCAGCCCCAGCATTTT

D: -
J: TRBJ2-1
size: -
V: TRBV12-3/TRBV12-4
CDR3: CASRLQQFF
DNA: TGTGCCAGCCGCCTCCAGCAGTTCTTC

D: TRBD1
J: TRBJ2-5
size: -
V: TRBV7-2
CDR3: CASSLFGTVQETQYF
DNA: TGTGCCAGCAGCTTATTCGGGACAGTCCAAGAGACCCAGTACTTC

D: -
J: TRBJ1-1
size: -
V: TRBV11-2
CDR3: CASSPSPRRDTEAFF
DNA: TGTGCCAGCAGCCCCAGCCCTCGCCGGGACACTGAAGCTTTCTTT

D: TRBD1
J: TRBJ1-2
size: -
V: TRBV19
CDR3: CASSRQGAGYTF
DNA: TGTGCCAGTAGTAGACAGGGGGCTGGCTACACCTTC

D: TRBD1
J: TRBJ2-2
size: once
V: TRBV27
CDR3: CASRPQDRGIGELFF
DNA: TGTGCCAGCAGACCACAGGACAGGGGGATCGGGGAGCTGTTTTTT

D: TRBD1
J: TRBJ1-1
size: -
V: TRBV5-4
CDR3: CASSSRTGFEAFF
DNA: TGTGCCAGCAGCTCTAGGACAGGGTTTGAAGCTTTCTTT

D: -
J: TRBJ1-1
size: -
V: TRBV12-3/TRBV12-4
CDR3: CASSLVRGAEAFF
DNA: TGTGCCAGCAGTTTAGTGCGGGGGGCTGAAGCTTTCTTT

D: -
J: TRBJ2-7
size: -
V: TRBV10-3
CDR3: CAISERSGSSNEQYF
DNA: TGTGCCATCAGTGAGCGATCAGGATCCTCTAACGAGCAGTACTTC

D: -
J: TRBJ2-7
size: -
V: TRBV5-6
CDR3: CASSFLGRPYAQYF
DNA: TGTGCCAGCAGCTTCCTAGGTCGGCCCTACGCGCAGTACTTC

D: -
J: TRBJ2-7
size: once
V: TRBV4-3
CDR3: CASSQDRATYEQYF
DNA: TGCGCCAGCAGCCAAGATCGGGCTACCTACGAGCAGTACTTC

D: -
J: TRBJ2-1
size: -
V: TRBV6-4
CDR3: CASSDLSGNEQFF
DNA: TGTGCCAGCAGTGACCTCAGCGGGAATGAGCAGTTCTTC

D: -
J: TRBJ2-7
size: -
V: TRBV2
CDR3: CASQGTRQDHEQYF
DNA: TGTGCCAGCCAGGGGACAAGGCAGGATCACGAGCAGTACTTC

D: -
J: TRBJ2-3
size: -
V: TRBV3-1/TRBV3-2
CDR3: CASSLTVGTDTQYF
DNA: TGTGCCAGCAGCCTGACAGTAGGCACAGATACGCAGTATTTT

D: -
J: TRBJ2-5
size: -
V: TRBV9
CDR3: CASSVQGYQETQYF
DNA: TGTGCCAGCAGCGTACAGGGATACCAAGAGACCCAGTACTTC

D: TRBD1
J: TRBJ2-7
size: -
V: TRBV6-5
CDR3: CASRGDRGTSYEQYF
DNA: TGTGCCAGCAGGGGCGACAGGGGGACCTCCTACGAGCAGTACTTC

D: TRBD1
J: TRBJ1-2
size: -
V: TRBV24-1
CDR3: CATSDLGRQGKCYGYTF
DNA: TGTGCCACCAGTGATTTAGGCAGACAGGGGAAGTGCTATGGCTACACCTTC

D: -
J: TRBJ2-7
size: -
V: TRBV9
CDR3: CASSVGVDPYEQYF
DNA: TGTGCCAGCAGCGTAGGAGTCGATCCCTACGAGCAGTACTTC

D: -
J: TRBJ1-3
size: few
V: TRBV4-1
CDR3: CASSQDSSSGNTIYF
DNA: TGCGCCAGCAGCCAAGACAGTTCCTCTGGAAACACCATATATTTT

D: TRBD1
J: TRBJ1-4
size: -
V: TRBV5-8
CDR3: CASSFRQGGEKLFF
DNA: TGTGCCAGCAGCTTTCGACAGGGAGGGGAAAAACTGTTTTTT

D: TRBD1
J: TRBJ1-6
size: -
V: TRBV19
CDR3: CASSPRDRVSPLHF
DNA: TGTGCCAGTAGTCCCCGGGACAGGGTTTCACCCCTCCACTTT

D: -
J: TRBJ1-1
size: -
V: TRBV29-1
CDR3: CSVVRVHTEAFF
DNA: TGCAGCGTTGTCAGGGTCCACACTGAAGCTTTCTTT

D: -
J: TRBJ1-2
size: -
V: TRBV18
CDR3: CASSRGTDNYGYTF
DNA: TGTGCCAGCTCACGCGGGACTGATAACTATGGCTACACCTTC

D: -
J: TRBJ1-5
size: few
V: TRBV7-9
CDR3: CASSFDGISNQPQHF
DNA: TGTGCCAGCAGCTTTGATGGGATTAGCAATCAGCCCCAGCATTTT

D: -
J: TRBJ1-1
size: -
V: TRBV19
CDR3: CASRQTNVMNTEAFF
DNA: TGTGCCAGTAGACAGACTAACGTCATGAACACTGAAGCTTTCTTT

D: -
J: TRBJ1-4
size: -
V: TRBV4-2
CDR3: CASSHPHRVLGEYEKLFF
DNA: TGTGCCAGCAGCCACCCGCACAGGGTGTTAGGGGAATATGAAAAACTGTTTTTT

D: -
J: TRBJ1-5
size: -
V: TRBV21-1
CDR3: CASSMAETQPQHF
DNA: TGTGCCAGCAGCATGGCGGAAACTCAGCCCCAGCATTTT

D: -
J: TRBJ1-1
size: few
V: TRBV2
CDR3: CASSEATGPNTEAFF
DNA: TGTGCCAGCAGTGAAGCTACAGGGCCGAACACTGAAGCTTTCTTT

D: -
J: TRBJ2-7
size: -
V: TRBV6-5
CDR3: CASSYFRGGEQYF
DNA: TGTGCCAGCAGTTACTTTAGGGGGGGAGAGCAGTACTTC

D: TRBD2
J: TRBJ2-3
size: once
V: TRBV29-1
CDR3: CSVVQTSGSSLRVDTQYF
DNA: TGCAGCGTTGTACAGACTAGCGGGTCCTCCCTCAGGGTAGATACGCAGTATTTT

D: TRBD2
J: TRBJ2-7
size: -
V: TRBV5-1
CDR3: CASSSGLASSLEQYF
DNA: TGCGCCAGCAGTTCTGGACTAGCCTCTTCTCTCGAGCAGTACTTC

D: TRBD2
J: TRBJ2-3
size: -
V: TRBV6-2/TRBV6-3
CDR3: CASSWGGATDTQYF
DNA: TGTGCCAGCAGTTGGGGGGGAGCTACAGATACGCAGTATTTT

D: -
J: TRBJ1-1
size: -
V: TRBV6-5
CDR3: CASAAGVPTEAFF
DNA: TGTGCCTCGGCCGCGGGGGTCCCCACTGAAGCTTTCTTT

D: -
J: TRBJ2-7
size: once
V: TRBV27
CDR3: CASSWDLSYEQYF
DNA: TGTGCCAGCAGTTGGGACCTCTCCTACGAGCAGTACTTC

D: TRBD2
J: TRBJ2-5
size: -
V: TRBV10-2
CDR3: CASSQRGGWETQYF
DNA: TGCGCCAGCAGTCAGCGGGGGGGCTGGGAGACCCAGTACTTC

D: -
J: TRBJ2-7
size: -
V: TRBV21-1
CDR3: CASSKFRTGETYEQYF
DNA: TGTGCCAGCAGCAAATTTAGGACAGGGGAGACCTACGAGCAGTACTTC

D: TRBD1
J: TRBJ1-6
size: few
V: TRBV10-3
CDR3: CAISGDRINSPLHF
DNA: TGTGCCATCAGTGGGGACAGGATTAATTCACCCCTCCACTTT

D: -
J: TRBJ1-2
size: -
V: TRBV5-1
CDR3: CASSLGQRGYTF
DNA: TGCGCCAGCAGCTTGGGCCAGCGGGGCTACACCTTC

D: -
J: TRBJ2-5
size: -
V: TRBV12-3/TRBV12-4
CDR3: CASSPAVETQYF
DNA: TGTGCCAGCTCCCCCGCTGTGGAGACCCAGTACTTC